This T cell receptor (beta chain) stems from a study of cytomegalovirus exposure and HLA in healthy donors. Study-wide points: A few CMV-associated chains were confirmed in vitro to be specific for CMV antigens.

About this clone: The antigen remains undetermined.

Assay: immunoSEQ multiplex PCR; the TCRdb copy retains only in-frame clones and omits some. The table has about 120,000 clones, more than 70% seen once. V was pared by 2 bases and J by 3 bases, with 5 bases between. Germline values: CDR1 LNHNV, CDR2 YYDKDF (reference sequence). The length of the CDR3 is 12 residues. J is TRBJ2-7 and V is TRBV15, with no clear D. The source is a woman between 25 and 40 years old in good health and CMV-seronegative. Sequencing used PBMCs. CDR3 region: CATSRSRYEQYF. CDR3 DNA: TGTGCCACCAGCAGATCGCGCTACGAGCAGTACTTC.